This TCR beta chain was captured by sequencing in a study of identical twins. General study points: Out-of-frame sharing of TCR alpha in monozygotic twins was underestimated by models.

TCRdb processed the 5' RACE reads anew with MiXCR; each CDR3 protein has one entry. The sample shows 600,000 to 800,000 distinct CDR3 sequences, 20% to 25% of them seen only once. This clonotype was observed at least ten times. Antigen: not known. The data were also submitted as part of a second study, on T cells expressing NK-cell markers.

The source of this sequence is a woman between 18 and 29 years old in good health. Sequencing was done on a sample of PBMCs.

CDR3 in amino acids: CSAFSQGAEGYTF. In nucleotides, the CDR3 is TGCAGTGCTTTTTCCCAGGGGGCGGAGGGCTACACCTTC. The chain couples TRBV20-1 to TRBJ1-2; 8 bases are shared with TRBD1. The V segment lost 5 bases and the J segment 8 bases; nucleotides outside the gene matches: 10. CDR3 length: 13 residues. From germline, CDR1 is DFQATT and CDR2 SNEGSKA (reference sequence).